Presented here are 15 T cell receptor beta chains from one specimen sequenced in a study of blood T cell repertoires in COVID-19. Produced via immunoSEQ multiplex PCR; TCRdb's table is partial and in-frame only. This table holds roughly 200,000 clones, around three quarters found once. The sequenced material came from peripheral blood. These receptors were taken from a man in his sixties or seventies with active or convalescent COVID-19.

This clone has more than one count but fewer than ten. The chain is built from TRBV5-1 and TRBJ1-4; TRBD1 matches 7 bases. This CDR3 is 18 amino acids long. CDR1 is SGHRS and CDR2 is YFSETQ in the germline V gene. V dropped 4 bases and J dropped 1; count of bases not matched to a gene: 13. The DNA of the CDR3 is TGCGCCAGCAGCCCGGACTTCCGACAGGGTGGAACTAATGAAAAACTGTTTTTT. This codes for CASSPDFRQGGTNEKLFF.

The V call is TRBV7-9, the J call TRBJ2-3; weak D call: TRBD2 (5 bases). Germline V gene data show CDR1 as SEHNR and CDR2 as FQNEAQ (reference sequence). CDR3 size: 14 residues. The V and J ends lost 3 bases and 3 bases respectively, with 10 bases between them. The CDR3 DNA is TGTGCCAGCAGCTTTTTAGCGTCGACAGATACGCAGTATTTT. It encodes CASSFLASTDTQYF. The full variable domain, completed using reference TRBV7-9 and TRBJ2-3, is DTGVSQNPRHKITKRGQNVTFRCDPISEHNRLYWYRQTLGQGPEFLTYFQNEAQLEKSRLLSDRFSAERPKGSFSTLEIQRTEQGDSAMYLCASSFLASTDTQYFGPGTRLTVL.

Regarding this clone: One end of the junction varies from germline; a read error may be responsible. This sequence joins TRBV18 and TRBJ2-3; maybe TRBD1 (7 bases). Germline loops: CDR1 KGHSH, CDR2 LQKENI. The CDR3 is 17 residues long. As DNA, the CDR3 is TGTGCCAGCTCACCACCTCGGAGGGGGCAAATGCTGGGATACGCAGTATTT. Its protein product is CASSPPRRGQMLGYAVF. Full variable domain (remainder filled in from reference TRBV18 and TRBJ2-3): NAGVMQNPRHLVRRRGQEARLRCSPMKGHSHVYWYRQLPEEGLKFMVYLQKENIIDESGMPKERFSAEFPKEGPSILRIQQVVRGDSAAYFCASSPPRRGQMLGYAVFGPGTRLTVL.

This chain connects TRBV6-2 or TRBV6-3 to TRBJ2-5; a possible D gene is TRBD2 (6 bases). This CDR3 comprises 12 residues. V lost 6 bases and J 5 bases, leaving 10 bases between the germline ends. Germline CDR1 and CDR2: MNHEY and SVGEGT. The CDR3 DNA reads TGTGCCAGCAGCCCTAGCGACGAGACCCAGTACTTC. Protein product: CASSPSDETQYF.

V gene TRBV7-9 combines with J gene TRBJ1-1, with TRBD1 identical over 10 bases. V dropped 4 bases and J dropped 6; count of bases not matched to a gene: 8. CDR1 SEHNR and CDR2 FQNEAQ come from the germline V gene (reference sequence). This CDR3 is built from 15 residues. The chain's CDR3 is CASSSPGTGVSEAFF. The CDR3 DNA reads TGTGCCAGCAGCTCGCCCGGGACAGGGGTTTCTGAAGCTTTCTTT.

The chain combines TRBV19 with TRBJ2-1, with D maybe TRBD2 (6 bases). The CDR3 loop spans 16 amino acids. V lost 5 bases and J 9 bases, leaving 23 bases between the germline ends. Germline V gene sequence: CDR1 LNHDA, CDR2 SQIVND (reference sequence). Here the CDR3 reads CASSLRGTYPTSEQFF. DNA for the CDR3: TGTGCCAGTAGTCTTCGCGGGACTTACCCTACTAGTGAGCAGTTCTTC.

The rearrangement joins TRBV12-5 to TRBJ2-1; D is possibly TRBD1 or TRBD2 (5 bases each). CDR3 length: 13 residues. V was trimmed by 5 bases and J by 9 bases, leaving 14 bases between them. Germline V lookup: CDR1 LGHNT, CDR2 FRNRAP. In nucleotides, the CDR3 is TGTGCTAGTGGTCTGGGAGACAGAGGTGAGCAGTTCTTC. Translation gives CASGLGDRGEQFF.

This clone was observed once. The V call is TRBV7-2, the J call TRBJ1-6; 7 bases align to TRBD1. Germline V gives CDR1 SGHTA, CDR2 FQGNSA. The CDR3 has 15 residues. V lost 5 bases to trimming and J lost 8 bases; unmatched junction nucleotides: 9. The CDR3 sequence: CASSVSGQSDSPLHF. CDR3 nucleotide sequence: TGTGCCAGCAGCGTCTCGGGACAGTCGGATTCACCCCTCCACTTT.

This rearrangement joins TRBV9 to TRBJ2-7, with D possibly TRBD2 on 6 matching bases. Per the germline V gene, CDR1 is SGDLS and CDR2 is YYNGEE. The CDR3 runs 15 residues. Trimming stripped 2 bases from V and 6 bases from J, with 18 bases between. The CDR3 loop reads CASSVTGSGGGEQYF. CDR3 DNA sequence: TGTGCCAGCAGCGTTACCGGGAGTGGTGGTGGCGAGCAGTACTTC.

The CDR3: CASTRQGSTGELFF. The CDR3 DNA follows: TGTGCCAGCACCAGACAGGGTAGCACCGGGGAGCTGTTTTTT. The chain carries TRBV2 and TRBJ2-2; 7 bases map to TRBD1. V was pared by 7 bases and J by 4 bases, with 6 bases of the junction left unmatched. CDR1 SNHLY and CDR2 FYNNEI come from the germline V gene. The CDR3 spans 14 residues.

The chain recombines TRBV19 with TRBJ1-5; 7 bases match TRBD1. The germline gives CDR1 LNHDA, CDR2 SQIVND (reference sequence). The CDR3 has 13 amino acids. V lost 7 bases, J lost 4 bases, and 4 bases stayed unmatched. Here the CDR3 reads CASKGATNQPQHF. The CDR3 region has the DNA TGTGCCAGTAAGGGGGCCACTAATCAGCCCCAGCATTTT.

The rearrangement uses TRBV5-1 and TRBJ2-6; D remains ambiguous. V was clipped by 1 base and J by 1 base, with 3 bases between them. Per germline, CDR1 SGHRS and CDR2 YFSETQ. This CDR3 comprises 14 residues. The CDR3 is CASSLYSGANVLTF. The CDR3 DNA is TGCGCCAGCAGCTTGTATTCTGGGGCCAACGTCCTGACTTTC.

This sequence joins TRBV28 and TRBJ2-2; TRBD2 matches 7 bases. V dropped 2 bases and J dropped 0; count of bases not matched to a gene: 0. Germline assignment: CDR1 MDHEN and CDR2 SYDVKM. There are 15 residues in the CDR3. The CDR3 sequence is CASSLAGANTGELFF. The DNA of the CDR3 is TGTGCCAGCAGTTTAGCGGGGGCGAACACCGGGGAGCTGTTTTTT. Looking up the rest from reference TRBV28 and TRBJ2-2 gives the full variable domain: DVKVTQSSRYLVKRTGEKVFLECVQDMDHENMFWYRQDPGLGLRLIYFSYDVKMKEKGDIPEGYSVSREKKERFSLILESASTNQTSMYLCASSLAGANTGELFFGEGSRLTVL.

V and J are TRBV6-5 and TRBJ1-1, with 8 nucleotides matching TRBD1. Germline assignment: CDR1 MNHEY and CDR2 SVGAGI. The CDR3 contains 16 residues. Trimming removed 2 bases from V and 5 bases from J; junction bases left unmatched: 10. The CDR3: CASSYTYRGTGTEAFF. DNA of the CDR3: TGTGCCAGCAGTTACACGTACAGGGGGACGGGGACTGAAGCTTTCTTT.

The chain carries TRBV25-1 and TRBJ1-2; possible D gene TRBD1, 6 bases. This CDR3 is 13 amino acids long. V lost 5 bases and J lost 2, with 9 bases in between. In germline, CDR1 is MGHDK, CDR2 SYGVNS. The CDR3 sequence: CASSTRGNYGYTF. In DNA form, the CDR3 reads TGTGCCAGCAGTACCAGGGGAAACTATGGCTACACCTTC.